This TCR beta chain came from a study of shared clonotypes between healthy human individuals. Study overall: Each donor's CD4 naive and CD4 memory cells filled three plates apiece, CD8 naive two, and CD8 memory one.

In its sample, this clone was seen once. Its antigen is undetermined. Notes on the study in general: Estimated richness was generally greater in naive than memory subsets. The generation probabilities recorded for non-shared clonotypes fell below those of clonotypes shared by all four donors. Sharing across four donors was highest in naive CD4 (around 5%) and lowest in memory CD8 (roughly 0.4%).

Sequencing used immunoSEQ multiplex PCR; TCRdb keeps in-frame clones, though not all of them. In the table there are roughly 2.5 million clones, approximately 94% of which are singletons. The TCR originated in a man younger than 35 in good health. Sequences were obtained from naive CD4+ T cells sorted from blood. Subset described: CD45RA+ positively selected.

The CDR3 region is CASSTGRRTDTQYF. In nucleotides, the CDR3 is TGTGCCAGCAGTACAGGGAGACGCACAGATACGCAGTATTTT. The chain carries TRBV27 and TRBJ2-3, with D possibly matching TRBD1 (6 bases). With 5 bases removed from V and 1 base from J, the gap between germline ends came to 10 bases. Per germline, CDR1 MNHEY and CDR2 SMNVEV (reference sequence). This CDR3 spans 14 amino acids.